This T cell receptor (beta chain) was observed in a study of blood T cell repertoires in COVID-19. TCRdb's copy holds only in-frame clones and misses some; the assay was immunoSEQ multiplex PCR. The table has some 210,000 clones, more than 80% seen once; the top ten hold about 9.3%. The CDR3 sequence is 13 residues long. Trimming removed 6 bases at V and 10 bases at J, with 15 bases between. This TCR derives from a man in his forties who had recovered from COVID-19. This chain uses TRBV12-3 or TRBV12-4 with TRBJ1-4, with D possibly matching TRBD1 (6 bases). The sequenced sample was PBMCs or T cells enriched from blood (not recorded which). The chain's CDR3 is CASRTSGHSKLFF. Written as DNA, the CDR3 is TGTGCCAGCAGGACCTCGGGACACTCAAAACTGTTTTTT.